Many counts were recorded for the clone carrying this T cell receptor (beta chain). cDNA synthesis was performed by 5'RACE with 10-nucleotide random UMIs. From the 5' RACE reads, TCRdb called clonotypes with MiXCR, one entry per CDR3 protein. This table holds about 79,000 distinct CDR3 sequences, 14% found once. This record comes from a study of neurological immune-mediated disorders. The V and J ends lost 5 bases and 4 bases respectively, with 18 bases between them. This CDR3 spans 16 amino acids. Germline lookup yields CDR1 MDHEN and CDR2 SYDVKM. The unsorted libraries were made from 2 million PBMCs kept at -80 C.

The specimen sequenced was PBMCs. The chain recombines TRBV28 with TRBJ2-1, with D perhaps matching TRBD1 or TRBD2 (5 bases each). The TCR comes from a woman in her forties or fifties in good health. The DNA of the CDR3 is TGTGCCAGCAGTGCGGGTCAGTGGGGACGTTACAATGAGCAGTTCTTC. Protein: CASSAGQWGRYNEQFF.